A selection of T cell receptor beta chains follows, all from one sample in a study of technical replicates of blood from a handful of donors. Clones were read by immunoSEQ multiplex PCR, and TCRdb kept only the in-frame ones, dropping some. The table has 70,000 to 85,000 clones, approximately 97% seen once. The sample taken for sequencing was T cells isolated from PBMCs. The receptors come from a human donor in good health. Both conserved end residues are part of each CDR3. Each record gives: V gene, J gene, clone size, D gene, CDR3 protein, CDR3 DNA. D genes are given only for firm matches. The size entry is marked missing in some rows and otherwise reads once, few, many or a size class.

v_call: TRBV7-9; j_call: TRBJ1-2; clone_size: NA; d_call: TRBD1; cdr3_aa: CAQPPGTGGEALYGYTF; cdr3_nt: TGTGCCCAGCCGCCCGGGACAGGGGGCGAAGCCCTCTATGGCTACACCTTC
v_call: TRBV4-1; j_call: TRBJ1-4; clone_size: NA; d_call: TRBD1; cdr3_aa: CASSRLGGQGENEKLFF; cdr3_nt: TGCGCCAGCAGCCGCCTAGGCGGACAGGGGGAGAATGAAAAACTGTTTTTT
v_call: TRBV21-1; j_call: TRBJ1-5; clone_size: NA; d_call: NA; cdr3_aa: CASSKGVPRGQQPQHF; cdr3_nt: TGTGCCAGCAGCAAAGGCGTCCCGAGGGGACAACAGCCCCAGCATTTT
v_call: TRBV5-4; j_call: TRBJ2-1; clone_size: NA; d_call: NA; cdr3_aa: CASSPMQGNEQFF; cdr3_nt: TGTGCCAGCAGCCCAATGCAGGGTAATGAGCAGTTCTTC
v_call: TRBV7-9; j_call: TRBJ2-2; clone_size: NA; d_call: TRBD1; cdr3_aa: CASSLILSRTGRGTGELFF; cdr3_nt: TGTGCCAGCAGCTTAATACTTTCCAGGACAGGGAGAGGCACCGGGGAGCTGTTTTTT
v_call: TRBV6-1; j_call: TRBJ2-7; clone_size: NA; d_call: NA; cdr3_aa: CASSRDSTYEQYF; cdr3_nt: TGTGCCAGCAGTCGCGACAGTACCTACGAGCAGTACTTC
v_call: TRBV19; j_call: TRBJ1-5; clone_size: NA; d_call: NA; cdr3_aa: CASSMRQQHQPQHF; cdr3_nt: TGTGCCAGTAGTATGCGGCAGCAACATCAGCCCCAGCATTTT
v_call: TRBV11-3; j_call: TRBJ2-7; clone_size: NA; d_call: NA; cdr3_aa: CASSLADEQYF; cdr3_nt: TGTGCCAGCAGCTTAGCGGACGAGCAGTACTTC
v_call: TRBV4-1; j_call: TRBJ2-3; clone_size: NA; d_call: TRBD2; cdr3_aa: CASSLLDVVAGSDTQYF; cdr3_nt: TGCGCCAGCAGCCTACTAGACGTGGTAGCGGGGTCAGATACGCAGTATTTT
v_call: TRBV14; j_call: TRBJ2-1; clone_size: NA; d_call: TRBD1; cdr3_aa: CASSQEWNRGEFF; cdr3_nt: TGTGCCAGCAGCCAAGAATGGAACAGGGGTGAGTTCTTC
v_call: TRBV5-1; j_call: TRBJ1-1; clone_size: NA; d_call: NA; cdr3_aa: CASSLIYPTEAFF; cdr3_nt: TGCGCCAGCAGCTTGATTTATCCCACTGAAGCTTTCTTT
v_call: TRBV4-1; j_call: TRBJ2-7; clone_size: NA; d_call: TRBD2; cdr3_aa: CASSPRGLQQKTESYEQYF; cdr3_nt: TGCGCCAGCAGCCCTAGGGGACTACAACAAAAAACTGAATCCTACGAGCAGTACTTC
v_call: TRBV14; j_call: TRBJ1-1; clone_size: NA; d_call: TRBD1; cdr3_aa: CASSQRDRGEAFF; cdr3_nt: TGTGCCAGCAGCCAACGGGACAGGGGTGAAGCTTTCTTT
v_call: TRBV4-1; j_call: TRBJ2-3; clone_size: NA; d_call: NA; cdr3_aa: CASSPLKTQGQGDTQYF; cdr3_nt: TGCGCCAGCAGCCCCCTAAAGACTCAAGGGCAGGGAGATACGCAGTATTTT
v_call: TRBV6-5; j_call: TRBJ2-7; clone_size: NA; d_call: NA; cdr3_aa: CASRSPGRPYEQYF; cdr3_nt: TGTGCCAGCAGATCACCAGGGCGCCCCTACGAGCAGTACTTC
v_call: TRBV29-1; j_call: TRBJ2-1; clone_size: NA; d_call: NA; cdr3_aa: CSVEDVGGPYNEQFF; cdr3_nt: TGCAGCGTTGAGGATGTCGGGGGACCCTACAATGAGCAGTTCTTC
v_call: TRBV4-1; j_call: TRBJ1-2; clone_size: NA; d_call: TRBD1; cdr3_aa: CASSQSRTGLGYTF; cdr3_nt: TGCGCCAGCAGCCAGTCGAGGACAGGGCTTGGCTACACCTTC
v_call: TRBV5-4; j_call: TRBJ2-5; clone_size: NA; d_call: NA; cdr3_aa: CASSLVPGDQETQYF; cdr3_nt: TGTGCCAGCAGCTTGGTGCCAGGGGATCAAGAGACCCAGTACTTC
v_call: TRBV19; j_call: TRBJ1-5; clone_size: NA; d_call: TRBD1; cdr3_aa: CASSITGGNQPQHF; cdr3_nt: TGTGCCAGTAGTATAACAGGGGGCAATCAGCCCCAGCATTTT
v_call: TRBV5-1; j_call: TRBJ2-3; clone_size: NA; d_call: NA; cdr3_aa: CASSLRGQGTDTQYF; cdr3_nt: TGCGCCAGCAGCTTAAGGGGCCAGGGGACAGATACGCAGTATTTT
v_call: TRBV18; j_call: TRBJ2-2; clone_size: once; d_call: NA; cdr3_aa: CASSVTGTGELFF; cdr3_nt: TGTGCCAGCTCAGTCACAGGTACCGGGGAGCTGTTTTTT
v_call: TRBV2; j_call: TRBJ2-5; clone_size: NA; d_call: NA; cdr3_aa: CASEASETQYF; cdr3_nt: TGTGCCAGCGAAGCGTCAGAGACCCAGTACTTC
v_call: TRBV18; j_call: TRBJ2-4; clone_size: NA; d_call: TRBD1; cdr3_aa: CASSPNLWTGGSLAKNIQYF; cdr3_nt: TGTGCCAGCTCACCAAATCTCTGGACAGGGGGGTCCCTAGCCAAAAACATTCAGTACTTC
v_call: TRBV27; j_call: TRBJ2-7; clone_size: NA; d_call: NA; cdr3_aa: CASSLIQGPGYEQYF; cdr3_nt: TGTGCCAGCAGCCTCATTCAGGGGCCAGGGTACGAGCAGTACTTC
v_call: TRBV14; j_call: TRBJ2-5; clone_size: NA; d_call: TRBD1; cdr3_aa: CASSRGQGETQYF; cdr3_nt: TGTGCCAGCAGCAGGGGACAGGGGGAGACCCAGTACTTC
v_call: TRBV30; j_call: TRBJ1-5; clone_size: NA; d_call: NA; cdr3_aa: CAWSVTGQGPQHF; cdr3_nt: TGTGCCTGGAGTGTAACCGGGCAGGGGCCCCAGCATTTT
v_call: TRBV2; j_call: TRBJ2-1; clone_size: NA; d_call: NA; cdr3_aa: CASSEVGHRPPGNEQFF; cdr3_nt: TGTGCCAGCAGTGAAGTGGGACACAGGCCTCCAGGGAATGAGCAGTTCTTC
v_call: TRBV11-2; j_call: TRBJ2-2; clone_size: NA; d_call: TRBD1; cdr3_aa: CASSSGQGTGELFF; cdr3_nt: TGTGCCAGCAGCTCGGGACAGGGCACCGGGGAGCTGTTTTTT
v_call: TRBV7-9; j_call: TRBJ1-3; clone_size: NA; d_call: NA; cdr3_aa: CASSEVGHTIYF; cdr3_nt: TGTGCCAGCAGCGAAGTCGGTCACACCATATATTTT
v_call: TRBV9; j_call: TRBJ2-7; clone_size: NA; d_call: TRBD1; cdr3_aa: CASSVGAGGLYEQYF; cdr3_nt: TGTGCCAGCAGCGTAGGGGCAGGGGGCCTATACGAGCAGTACTTC
v_call: TRBV15; j_call: TRBJ1-5; clone_size: NA; d_call: NA; cdr3_aa: CATSRALSRVNQPQHF; cdr3_nt: TGTGCCACCAGCAGAGCCCTGAGTCGGGTAAATCAGCCCCAGCATTTT
v_call: TRBV7-9; j_call: TRBJ2-5; clone_size: NA; d_call: TRBD1; cdr3_aa: CASSLARRTGVVETQYF; cdr3_nt: TGTGCCAGCAGCTTAGCGCGTAGGACAGGGGTGGTAGAGACCCAGTACTTC
v_call: TRBV27; j_call: TRBJ1-1; clone_size: NA; d_call: TRBD1; cdr3_aa: CASSPDRGPAEAFF; cdr3_nt: TGTGCCAGCAGTCCGGACAGGGGCCCCGCTGAAGCTTTCTTT
v_call: TRBV9; j_call: TRBJ2-1; clone_size: NA; d_call: TRBD2; cdr3_aa: CASSSTPRGEGNEQFF; cdr3_nt: TGTGCCAGCAGCTCCACCCCAAGAGGGGAGGGCAATGAGCAGTTCTTC
v_call: TRBV10-3; j_call: TRBJ2-3; clone_size: NA; d_call: TRBD1; cdr3_aa: CAIRLDRGKDTQYF; cdr3_nt: TGTGCCATTCGCTTGGACAGGGGAAAAGATACGCAGTATTTT
v_call: TRBV6-5; j_call: TRBJ2-1; clone_size: NA; d_call: NA; cdr3_aa: CASSSSPHNEQFF; cdr3_nt: TGTGCCAGCAGTTCCTCTCCTCACAATGAGCAGTTCTTC
v_call: TRBV29-1; j_call: TRBJ2-7; clone_size: NA; d_call: TRBD2; cdr3_aa: CSAGRDRGYEQYF; cdr3_nt: TGCAGCGCCGGGAGGGACCGCGGATACGAGCAGTACTTC
v_call: TRBV7-9; j_call: TRBJ2-2; clone_size: NA; d_call: NA; cdr3_aa: CASSPINTGELFF; cdr3_nt: TGTGCCAGCAGCCCTATTAACACCGGGGAGCTGTTTTTT
v_call: TRBV29-1; j_call: TRBJ2-2; clone_size: NA; d_call: NA; cdr3_aa: CSVLERATSRTGELFF; cdr3_nt: TGCAGCGTTCTGGAACGTGCGACTAGTAGGACCGGGGAGCTGTTTTTT
v_call: TRBV29-1; j_call: TRBJ1-1; clone_size: NA; d_call: NA; cdr3_aa: CSVVPVAGAREGVAFF; cdr3_nt: TGCAGCGTTGTGCCCGTGGCAGGGGCCCGCGAGGGGGTTGCTTTCTTT
v_call: TRBV6-1; j_call: TRBJ1-1; clone_size: NA; d_call: NA; cdr3_aa: CASIQLRFNTEAFF; cdr3_nt: TGTGCCAGCATCCAATTGAGGTTTAACACTGAAGCTTTCTTT
v_call: TRBV11-2; j_call: TRBJ2-5; clone_size: NA; d_call: NA; cdr3_aa: CASSYNRETQYF; cdr3_nt: TGTGCCAGCAGCTACAACAGGGAGACCCAGTACTTC
v_call: TRBV6-1; j_call: TRBJ2-3; clone_size: NA; d_call: NA; cdr3_aa: CASSGGTDTQYF; cdr3_nt: TGTGCCAGCAGCGGAGGCACAGATACGCAGTATTTT
v_call: TRBV7-6; j_call: TRBJ2-2; clone_size: NA; d_call: NA; cdr3_aa: CASSLTGELFF; cdr3_nt: TGTGCCAGCAGCCTTACCGGGGAGCTGTTTTTT
v_call: TRBV6-4; j_call: TRBJ1-1; clone_size: NA; d_call: NA; cdr3_aa: CASSDSWKRTRGLRLEAFF; cdr3_nt: TGTGCCAGCAGTGACTCATGGAAACGGACACGTGGTTTGCGGCTTGAAGCTTTCTTT
v_call: TRBV7-9; j_call: TRBJ1-2; clone_size: NA; d_call: NA; cdr3_aa: CASSLVGGADGYTF; cdr3_nt: TGTGCCAGCAGCTTAGTTGGGGGGGCGGATGGCTACACCTTC
v_call: TRBV4-2; j_call: TRBJ1-1; clone_size: NA; d_call: NA; cdr3_aa: CASSQVAGKLTEAFF; cdr3_nt: TGTGCCAGCAGCCAAGTTGCGGGAAAGCTGACTGAAGCTTTCTTT
v_call: TRBV11-2; j_call: TRBJ2-1; clone_size: NA; d_call: NA; cdr3_aa: CASSLDLRTEQFF; cdr3_nt: TGTGCCAGCAGCTTAGATCTAAGGACAGAGCAGTTCTTC
v_call: TRBV6-4; j_call: TRBJ1-2; clone_size: NA; d_call: NA; cdr3_aa: CASSATANYGYTF; cdr3_nt: TGTGCCAGCAGCGCGACAGCTAACTATGGCTACACCTTC
v_call: TRBV12-5; j_call: TRBJ2-7; clone_size: NA; d_call: TRBD1; cdr3_aa: CASGLVPKGAAGTGGYEQYF; cdr3_nt: TGTGCTAGTGGTTTGGTACCAAAGGGGGCCGCCGGGACAGGGGGGTACGAGCAGTACTTC
v_call: TRBV5-1; j_call: TRBJ2-1; clone_size: NA; d_call: TRBD2; cdr3_aa: CASSSPLAGTLNEQFF; cdr3_nt: TGCGCCAGCAGCTCACCACTAGCGGGAACTCTTAATGAGCAGTTCTTC
v_call: TRBV6-1; j_call: TRBJ2-4; clone_size: NA; d_call: NA; cdr3_aa: CASSAPPNAGKNIQYF; cdr3_nt: TGTGCCAGCAGTGCACCCCCAAATGCGGGCAAAAACATTCAGTACTTC
v_call: TRBV19; j_call: TRBJ2-3; clone_size: NA; d_call: TRBD1; cdr3_aa: CASSDRGLPSTDTQYF; cdr3_nt: TGTGCCAGCTCGGACAGGGGGCTTCCTTCCACAGATACGCAGTATTTT
v_call: TRBV30; j_call: TRBJ2-1; clone_size: NA; d_call: TRBD1; cdr3_aa: CAWSTGGDLSEQFF; cdr3_nt: TGTGCCTGGAGCACAGGGGGCGATCTTAGTGAGCAGTTCTTC
v_call: TRBV7-8; j_call: TRBJ2-5; clone_size: NA; d_call: TRBD1; cdr3_aa: CASSLDRAETQYF; cdr3_nt: TGTGCCAGCAGCCTAGACAGGGCGGAGACCCAGTACTTC
v_call: TRBV6-1; j_call: TRBJ2-7; clone_size: NA; d_call: NA; cdr3_aa: CASGLWYEQYF; cdr3_nt: TGTGCCAGCGGCCTGTGGTACGAGCAGTACTTC
v_call: TRBV6-1; j_call: TRBJ1-1; clone_size: once; d_call: NA; cdr3_aa: CASSDLPGNTEAFF; cdr3_nt: TGTGCCAGCAGCGACCTCCCAGGGAACACTGAAGCTTTCTTT